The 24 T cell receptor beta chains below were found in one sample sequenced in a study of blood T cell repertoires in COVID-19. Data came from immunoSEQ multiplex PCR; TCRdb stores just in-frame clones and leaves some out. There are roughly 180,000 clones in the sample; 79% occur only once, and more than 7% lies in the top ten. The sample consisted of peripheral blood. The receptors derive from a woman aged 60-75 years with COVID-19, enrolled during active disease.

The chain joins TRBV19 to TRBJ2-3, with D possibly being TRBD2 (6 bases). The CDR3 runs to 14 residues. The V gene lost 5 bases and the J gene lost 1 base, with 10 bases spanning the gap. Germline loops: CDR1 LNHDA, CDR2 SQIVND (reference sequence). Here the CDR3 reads CASSPGLRTDTQYF. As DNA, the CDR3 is TGTGCCAGTAGTCCGGGACTCCGCACAGATACGCAGTATTTT.

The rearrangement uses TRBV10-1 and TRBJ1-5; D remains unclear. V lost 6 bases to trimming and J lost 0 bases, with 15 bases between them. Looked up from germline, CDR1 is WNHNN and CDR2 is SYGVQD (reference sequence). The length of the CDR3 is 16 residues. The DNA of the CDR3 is TGCGCCAGCAGACCTGTGGATCAGGATAGCAATCAGCCCCAGCATTTT. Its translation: CASRPVDQDSNQPQHF.

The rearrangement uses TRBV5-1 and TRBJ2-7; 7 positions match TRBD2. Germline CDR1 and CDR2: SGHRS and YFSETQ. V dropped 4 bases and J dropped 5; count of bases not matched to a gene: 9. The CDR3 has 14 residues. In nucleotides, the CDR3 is TGCGCCAGCAGCCGTAGCGGGTTCGACCACGAGCAGTACTTC. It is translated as CASSRSGFDHEQYF.

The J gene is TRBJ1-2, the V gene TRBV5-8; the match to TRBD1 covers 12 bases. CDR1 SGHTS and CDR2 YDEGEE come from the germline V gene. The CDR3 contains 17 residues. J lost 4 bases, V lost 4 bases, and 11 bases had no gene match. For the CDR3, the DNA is TGTGCCAGCAGCCTAATAGGGACAGGGGGCGCAGGCTATGGCTACACCTTC. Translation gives CASSLIGTGGAGYGYTF.

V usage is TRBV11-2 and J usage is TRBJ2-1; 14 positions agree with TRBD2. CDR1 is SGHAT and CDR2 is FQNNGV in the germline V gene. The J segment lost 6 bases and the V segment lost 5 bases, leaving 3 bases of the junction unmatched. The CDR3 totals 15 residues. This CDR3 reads CASSPGTSGSNEQFF. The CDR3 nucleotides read TGTGCCAGCAGCCCCGGGACTAGCGGGAGCAATGAGCAGTTCTTC.

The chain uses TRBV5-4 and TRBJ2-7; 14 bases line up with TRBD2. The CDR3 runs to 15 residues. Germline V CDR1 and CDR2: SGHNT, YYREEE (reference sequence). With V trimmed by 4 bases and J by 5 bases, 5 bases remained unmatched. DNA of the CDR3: TGTGCCAGCAGCAAGGGACTAGCGGGGGAGGACGAGCAGTACGTC. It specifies CASSKGLAGEDEQYV.

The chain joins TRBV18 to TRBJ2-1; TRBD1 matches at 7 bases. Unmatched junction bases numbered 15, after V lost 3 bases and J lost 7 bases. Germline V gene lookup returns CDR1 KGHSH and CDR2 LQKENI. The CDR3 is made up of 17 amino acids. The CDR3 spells CASSPPRQGVSNNEQFF. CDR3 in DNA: TGTGCCAGCTCACCCCCCAGACAGGGAGTGAGCAATAATGAGCAGTTCTTC.

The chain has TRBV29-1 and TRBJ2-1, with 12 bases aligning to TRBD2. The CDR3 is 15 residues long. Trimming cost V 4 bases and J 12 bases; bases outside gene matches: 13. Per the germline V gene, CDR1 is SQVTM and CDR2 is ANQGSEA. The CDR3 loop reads CSVGSTSGRVRWQFF. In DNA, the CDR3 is TGCAGCGTTGGGTCGACTAGCGGGAGAGTAAGGTGGCAGTTCTTC.

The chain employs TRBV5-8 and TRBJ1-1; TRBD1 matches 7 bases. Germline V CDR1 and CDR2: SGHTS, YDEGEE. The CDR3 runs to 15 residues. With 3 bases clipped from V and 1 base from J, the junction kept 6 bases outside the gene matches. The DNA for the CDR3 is TGTGCCAGCAGCTCCCGGACAGGAGGGAACACTGAAGCTTTCTTT. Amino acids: CASSSRTGGNTEAFF.

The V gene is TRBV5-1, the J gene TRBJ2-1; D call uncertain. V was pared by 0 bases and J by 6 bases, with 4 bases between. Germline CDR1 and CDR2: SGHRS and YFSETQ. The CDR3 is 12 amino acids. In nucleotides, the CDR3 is TGCGCCAGCAGCTTGGACAGCAATGAGCAGTTCTTC. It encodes CASSLDSNEQFF.

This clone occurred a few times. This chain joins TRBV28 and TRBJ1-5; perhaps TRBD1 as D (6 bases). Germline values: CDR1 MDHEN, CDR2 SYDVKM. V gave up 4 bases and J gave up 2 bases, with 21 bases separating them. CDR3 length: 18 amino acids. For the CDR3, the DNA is TGTGCCAGCAGTTCTCCGTTCCGCGACAGGCCCGGCAATCAGCCCCAGCATTTT. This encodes CASSSPFRDRPGNQPQHF.

CDR3 in DNA: TGTGCCAGCAGCCGGCTGACTAGCGGTCCCACAGATACGCAGTATTTT. Protein: CASSRLTSGPTDTQYF. The V gene is TRBV7-6, the J gene TRBJ2-3, with 9 bases lining up with TRBD2. The germline CDR1 and CDR2 sequences are SGHVS and FNYEAQ. This CDR3 spans 16 amino acids. V shed 5 bases and J 2 bases; nucleotides not matched to a gene: 8.

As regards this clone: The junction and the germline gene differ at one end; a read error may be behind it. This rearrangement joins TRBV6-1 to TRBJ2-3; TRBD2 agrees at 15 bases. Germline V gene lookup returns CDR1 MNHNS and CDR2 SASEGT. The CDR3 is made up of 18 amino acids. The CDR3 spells CASSEPGLAGGGTDTRYF. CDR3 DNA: TGTGCCAGCAGTGAACCGGGACTAGCGGGGGGTGGGACAGATACGCGGTATTTT.

The CDR3 sequence is CASSKAGLAGTYEQYF. In DNA, the CDR3 is TGCGCCAGCAGCAAGGCGGGACTAGCGGGGACCTACGAGCAGTACTTC. V is TRBV5-1 and J is TRBJ2-7, with TRBD2 matching 13 bases. Germline CDR1 and CDR2: SGHRS and YFSETQ. This CDR3 spans 16 amino acids. Trimming removed 4 bases from V and 2 bases from J; junction bases left unmatched: 6.

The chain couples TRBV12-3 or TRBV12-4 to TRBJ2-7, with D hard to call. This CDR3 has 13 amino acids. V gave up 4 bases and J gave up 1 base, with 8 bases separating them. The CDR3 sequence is CASSSELSYEQYF. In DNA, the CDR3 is TGTGCCAGCAGTTCCGAGCTGTCCTACGAGCAGTACTTC.

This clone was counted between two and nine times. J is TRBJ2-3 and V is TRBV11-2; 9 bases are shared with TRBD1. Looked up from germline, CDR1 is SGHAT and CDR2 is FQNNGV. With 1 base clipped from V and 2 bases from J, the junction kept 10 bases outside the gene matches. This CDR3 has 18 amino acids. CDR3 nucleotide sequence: TGTGCCAGCAGCTTAGGGAGGGGACAGGGAGGATCCACAGATACGCAGTATTTT. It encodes CASSLGRGQGGSTDTQYF.

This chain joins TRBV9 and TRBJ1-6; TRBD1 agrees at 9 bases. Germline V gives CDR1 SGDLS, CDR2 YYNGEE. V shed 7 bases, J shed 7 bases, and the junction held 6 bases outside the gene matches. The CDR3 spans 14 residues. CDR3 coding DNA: TGTGCCAGCCATTCCGGGACAGGGAATTCACCCCTCCACTTT. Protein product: CASHSGTGNSPLHF.

The CDR3: CASSDKAGSSYNEQFF. The CDR3 DNA is TGTGCCAGCAGCGACAAAGCGGGGAGCTCCTACAATGAGCAGTTCTTC. The chain joins TRBV9 to TRBJ2-1, with 7 bases that match TRBD2. Unmatched junction bases numbered 6, after V lost 3 bases and J lost 0 bases. CDR1 and CDR2 from the germline V gene are SGDLS and YYNGEE. This CDR3 has 16 amino acids.

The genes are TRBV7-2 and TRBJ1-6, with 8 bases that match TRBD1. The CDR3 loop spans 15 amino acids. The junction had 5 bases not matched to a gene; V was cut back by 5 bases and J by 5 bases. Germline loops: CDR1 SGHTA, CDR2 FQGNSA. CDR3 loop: CASSPRTGNNSPLHF. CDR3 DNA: TGTGCCAGCAGCCCCCGGACAGGGAATAATTCACCCCTCCACTTT.

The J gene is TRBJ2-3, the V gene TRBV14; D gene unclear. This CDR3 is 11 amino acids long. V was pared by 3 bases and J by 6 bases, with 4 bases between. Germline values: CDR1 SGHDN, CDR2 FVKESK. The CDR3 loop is CASSQADTQYF. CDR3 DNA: TGTGCCAGCAGCCAGGCCGATACGCAGTATTTT. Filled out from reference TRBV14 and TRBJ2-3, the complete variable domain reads EAGVTQFPSHSVIEKGQTVTLRCDPISGHDNLYWYRRVMGKEIKFLLHFVKESKQDESGMPNNRFLAERTGGTYSTLKVQPAELEDSGVYFCASSQADTQYFGPGTRLTVL.

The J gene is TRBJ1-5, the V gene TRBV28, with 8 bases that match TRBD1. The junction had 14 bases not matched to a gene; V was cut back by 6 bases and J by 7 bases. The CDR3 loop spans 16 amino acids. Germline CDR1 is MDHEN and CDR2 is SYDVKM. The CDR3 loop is CASRPDRTGRYQPQHF. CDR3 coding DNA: TGTGCCAGCAGACCCGACCGGACAGGGCGTTACCAGCCCCAGCATTTT. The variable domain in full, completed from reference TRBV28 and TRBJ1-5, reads DVKVTQSSRYLVKRTGEKVFLECVQDMDHENMFWYRQDPGLGLRLIYFSYDVKMKEKGDIPEGYSVSREKKERFSLILESASTNQTSMYLCASRPDRTGRYQPQHFGDGTRLSIL.

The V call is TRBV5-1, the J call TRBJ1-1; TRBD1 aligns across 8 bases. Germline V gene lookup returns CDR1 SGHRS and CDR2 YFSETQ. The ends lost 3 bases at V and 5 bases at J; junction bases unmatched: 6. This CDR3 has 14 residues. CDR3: CASSYGQGGTEAFF. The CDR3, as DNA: TGCGCCAGCAGCTATGGACAGGGAGGAACTGAAGCTTTCTTT.

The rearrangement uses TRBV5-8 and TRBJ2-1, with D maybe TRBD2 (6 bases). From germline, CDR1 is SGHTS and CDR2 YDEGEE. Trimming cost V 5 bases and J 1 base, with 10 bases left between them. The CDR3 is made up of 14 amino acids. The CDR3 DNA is TGTGCCAGCAGACGGGAGAGTTCCTACAATGAGCAGTTCTTC. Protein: CASRRESSYNEQFF.

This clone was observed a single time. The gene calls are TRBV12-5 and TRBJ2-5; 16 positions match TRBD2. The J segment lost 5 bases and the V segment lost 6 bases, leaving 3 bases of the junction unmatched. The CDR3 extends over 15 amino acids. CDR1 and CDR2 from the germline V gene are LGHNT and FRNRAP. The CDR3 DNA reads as TGTGCTAGTGGGCCGGGACTAGCGGGAGGGGAGACCCAGTACTTC. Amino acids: CASGPGLAGGETQYF.